This T cell receptor beta chain was sequenced for a study of T cell responses to AZD1222 COVID-19 vaccine. Germline V gene lookup returns CDR1 SEHNR and CDR2 FQNEAQ (reference sequence). CDR3 length: 15 residues. J gave up 5 bases and V 5 bases, and 4 bases lay outside the gene matches. Study observations and caveats: Possibly, clonal diversity was underestimated; donors were largely white British and included more females. Targets within unmutated variant regions were reportedly found for nearly half of spike-specific TCRs. Spike-specific TCR breadth rose after two AZD1222 doses, and depth rose as well.

Clones were sequenced by immunoSEQ multiplex PCR, and TCRdb holds only the in-frame ones, with some missing. There are tens of thousands of clones in the sample; 89% occur only once, and approximately 9.3% lies in the top ten. As concerns this clone: Its cognate antigen is unknown.

The sample was peripheral blood, taken 28 days after the second AZD1222 dose. The J gene is TRBJ2-1, the V gene TRBV7-9, with TRBD2 matching over 12 bases. This receptor was taken from an adult who received the AZD1222 COVID-19 vaccine. The DNA for the CDR3 is TGTGCCAGCAGCCCCCGACTAGCGGGAGACAATGAGCAGTTCTTC. It is translated as CASSPRLAGDNEQFF.